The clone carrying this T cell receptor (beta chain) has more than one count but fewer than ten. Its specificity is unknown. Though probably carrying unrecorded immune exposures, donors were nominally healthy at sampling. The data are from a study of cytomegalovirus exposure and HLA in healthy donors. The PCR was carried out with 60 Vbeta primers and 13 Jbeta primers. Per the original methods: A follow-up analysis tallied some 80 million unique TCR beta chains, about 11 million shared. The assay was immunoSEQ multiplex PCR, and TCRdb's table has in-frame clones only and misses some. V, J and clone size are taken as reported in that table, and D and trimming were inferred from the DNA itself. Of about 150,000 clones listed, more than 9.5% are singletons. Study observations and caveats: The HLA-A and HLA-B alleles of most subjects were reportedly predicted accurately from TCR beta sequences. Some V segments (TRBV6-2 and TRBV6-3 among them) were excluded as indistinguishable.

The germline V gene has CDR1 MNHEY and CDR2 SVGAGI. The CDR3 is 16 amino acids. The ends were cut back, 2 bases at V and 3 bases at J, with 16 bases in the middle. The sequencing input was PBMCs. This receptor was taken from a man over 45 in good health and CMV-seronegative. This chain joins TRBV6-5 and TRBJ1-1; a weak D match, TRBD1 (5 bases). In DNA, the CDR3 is TGTGCCAGCAGTTACGGGGACTCTCGTTTCCACACTGAAGCTTTCTTT. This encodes CASSYGDSRFHTEAFF.